The 23 T cell receptor beta chains in this list originate from one sample, sequenced in a study of CD8 T cells in ankylosing spondylitis. One entry per CDR3 protein, called by TCRdb with MiXCR from the 5' RACE reads. Here the sample spans a few hundred thousand distinct CDR3 sequences, 20% to 25% being singletons. Material for sequencing was blood, either unsorted or a sorted T cell fraction (not recorded which). Source of these receptors: a male donor with ankylosing spondylitis or in good health (not recorded which).

This chain links TRBV4-1 with TRBJ2-7; TRBD1 matches at 8 bases. Germline V CDR1 and CDR2: MGHRA, YSYEKL. The CDR3 totals 15 residues. V lost 4 bases, J lost 2 bases, and 7 bases stayed unmatched. CDR3 protein: CASSPGQGSPYEQYF. CDR3 sequence (DNA): TGCGCCAGCAGCCCAGGACAGGGATCCCCCTACGAGCAGTACTTC.

This clonotype was observed at least ten times. The chain combines TRBV12-3 or TRBV12-4 with TRBJ2-7; D possibly uses TRBD1 or TRBD2 (5 bases each). Trimming removed 5 bases from V and 1 base from J, with 9 bases in between. This CDR3 spans 13 amino acids. CDR3 sequence (DNA): TGTGCCAGCAGTCCCGGGGCTTCCTACGAGCAGTACTTC. Translated, it gives CASSPGASYEQYF.

The rearrangement links TRBV6-1 to TRBJ2-3, with 7 bases matching TRBD1. From germline, CDR1 is MNHNS and CDR2 SASEGT. The CDR3 runs to 16 residues. The V and J ends lost 5 bases and 0 bases, in that order; junction bases with no gene match: 8. CDR3 in DNA: TGTGCCAGCAGTCTGACAGGGATCACTAGCACAGATACGCAGTATTTT. Translation: CASSLTGITSTDTQYF.

The CDR3, as DNA: TGTGCCAGCAGTTACTCTGATGGAGGGACTGAAGCTTTCTTT. Amino acids: CASSYSDGGTEAFF. This chain links TRBV6-5 with TRBJ1-1, with unresolved D. Trimming left V 0 bases short and J 5 bases short, with 10 bases between. The CDR3 covers 14 residues. Germline CDR1 and CDR2: MNHEY and SVGAGI.

The table lists this clonotype with a few counts. The rearrangement links TRBV9 to TRBJ2-1, with 8 positions matching TRBD2. The CDR3 length is 17 residues. The trim removed 0 bases at V and 6 bases at J, leaving 11 bases unmatched. Germline V lookup: CDR1 SGDLS, CDR2 YYNGEE. CDR3 sequence reads: CASSVAGGVVQANEQFF. The CDR3 region has the DNA TGTGCCAGCAGCGTAGCGGGGGGGGTAGTTCAGGCCAATGAGCAGTTCTTC.

The V and J genes are TRBV6-1 and TRBJ2-2; D possibly corresponds to TRBD2 (7 bases). Germline loops: CDR1 MNHNS, CDR2 SASEGT. The V and J ends lost 6 bases and 5 bases respectively, with 16 bases between them. This CDR3 comprises 15 residues. In nucleotides, the CDR3 is TGTGCCAGCAGGGCGGGGGCCACCTGGACCGGGGAGCTGTTTTTT. Its translation: CASRAGATWTGELFF.

The chain is built from TRBV20-1 and TRBJ1-6; tentative D call: TRBD1 (5 bases). The V gene's germline CDR1 is DFQATT and CDR2 SNEGSKA (reference sequence). V gave up 3 bases and J gave up 9 bases, with 15 bases separating them. CDR3 length: 14 amino acids. The CDR3: CSASTGDASSPLHF. The CDR3 DNA reads TGCAGTGCTAGTACGGGGGATGCTAGTTCACCCCTCCACTTT.

This clonotype has only a few counts. The chain combines TRBV12-3 or TRBV12-4 with TRBJ2-6, with TRBD1 matching over 8 bases. The CDR3 is 20 residues long. V lost 6 bases and J lost 3; bases outside the gene matches: 19. The CDR3 loop is CASSTYLGQGSGFGANVLTF. In nucleotides, the CDR3 is TGTGCCAGCAGCACGTACCTCGGACAGGGTTCGGGGTTTGGGGCCAACGTCCTGACTTTC.

This clonotype was counted once. V gene TRBV20-1 combines with J gene TRBJ2-1, with TRBD2 matching 7 bases. Germline V gene sequence: CDR1 DFQATT, CDR2 SNEGSKA (reference sequence). J gave up 4 bases and V 5 bases, and 5 bases lay outside the gene matches. The CDR3 spans 13 residues. The CDR3 region is CSARRGGYNEQFF. CDR3 bases: TGCAGTGCTCGTAGGGGAGGGTACAATGAGCAGTTCTTC.

This clonotype has more than one count but fewer than ten. The chain carries TRBV6-1 and TRBJ2-1, with D possibly TRBD2 on 6 matching bases. V was trimmed by 2 bases and J by 4 bases, leaving 30 bases between them. The CDR3 extends over 21 amino acids. Germline lookup yields CDR1 MNHNS and CDR2 SASEGT. CDR3 loop: CASSELGLEGSLSRYYNEQFF. CDR3 nucleotides: TGTGCCAGCAGTGAATTGGGGTTGGAGGGGTCCCTTTCCCGTTATTACAATGAGCAGTTCTTC.

The J gene is TRBJ2-3, the V gene TRBV11-3; no clear D. The CDR3 contains 13 residues. V was clipped by 5 bases and J by 4 bases, with 10 bases between them. Germline V CDR1 and CDR2: SGHNT, YENEEA. As DNA, the CDR3 is TGTGCCAGCAGCCCTCGGACCCCAGATACGCAGTATTTT. Encoded protein: CASSPRTPDTQYF.

The sample holds a few counts of this clonotype. Written as DNA, the CDR3 is TGTGCCAGCAGAGGGGTCTACATCGGGGAGCTGTTTTTT. This gives the protein CASRGVYIGELFF. The rearrangement links TRBV6-1 to TRBJ2-2, with D tentatively TRBD1 (5 bases). Germline V gives CDR1 MNHNS, CDR2 SASEGT. V was shortened by 6 bases and J by 7 bases, with 12 bases between the two germline ends. The CDR3 runs to 13 residues.

This clonotype was seen more than once but under ten times. The chain links TRBV5-1 to TRBJ2-3, with D perhaps given as TRBD1 or TRBD2 (5 bases each). Trimming removed 5 bases at V and 0 bases at J, with 19 bases between. The germline gives CDR1 SGHRS, CDR2 YFSETQ. CDR3 length equals 17 residues. CDR3 DNA: TGCGCCAGCAGAGACGCCATCGGGGCGGTTAGCACAGATACGCAGTATTTT. Translated: CASRDAIGAVSTDTQYF.

This clonotype was detected a few times. V is TRBV20-1 and J is TRBJ2-7; D uncertain. V dropped 3 bases and J dropped 5 bases, with 14 bases sitting between them. The CDR3 extends over 13 amino acids. Germline CDR1 is DFQATT and CDR2 is SNEGSKA (reference sequence). The chain's CDR3 is CSARPFRNHEQYF. The DNA of the CDR3 is TGCAGTGCTAGGCCCTTCCGTAACCACGAGCAGTACTTC.

This clonotype appeared a few times. The V gene is TRBV14, the J gene TRBJ2-1, with D perhaps assigned TRBD1 or TRBD2 (5 bases each). Germline V gene data show CDR1 as SGHDN and CDR2 as FVKESK. V was trimmed by 3 bases and J by 5 bases, leaving 8 bases between them. This CDR3 contains 13 residues. The CDR3, as DNA: TGTGCCAGCAGCCAGGGACGGCACAATGAGCAGTTCTTC. It translates to CASSQGRHNEQFF.

The sample holds a few counts of this clonotype. This chain uses TRBV29-1 with TRBJ1-2; a possible D gene is TRBD1 (5 bases). In germline, CDR1 is SQVTM, CDR2 ANQGSEA. V was pared by 6 bases and J by 3 bases, with 8 bases between. The CDR3 sequence is 11 residues long. The CDR3 bases are TGCAGCGTAGGGACGGACTATGGCTACACCTTC. This encodes CSVGTDYGYTF.

This clonotype was picked up a small number of times. The V call is TRBV10-3, the J call TRBJ2-7; 8 nucleotides align to TRBD1. Germline values: CDR1 ENHRY, CDR2 SYGVKD. This CDR3 has 14 residues. V was pared by 6 bases and J by 2 bases, with 6 bases of the junction left unmatched. This chain's CDR3 is CAIRVQGATYEQYF. CDR3 bases: TGTGCCATCAGGGTTCAGGGGGCCACCTACGAGCAGTACTTC.

A few counts support this clonotype. The rearrangement uses TRBV25-1 and TRBJ2-1, with 11 bases that match TRBD1. The germline gives CDR1 MGHDK, CDR2 SYGVNS. CDR3 size: 17 residues. With V trimmed by 2 bases and J by 6 bases, 9 bases remained unmatched. The CDR3 nucleotides are TGTGCCAGCAGTGAACGAGGGTGGGGGACAGGGGGCAATGAGCAGTTCTTC. This sequence encodes CASSERGWGTGGNEQFF.

CDR3 sequence (DNA): TGTGCCAGCAGTTTGGCCGGGACAGGGGGCATAGCCGATGAGCAGTTCTTC. This sequence encodes CASSLAGTGGIADEQFF. The chain couples TRBV27 to TRBJ2-1; 12 positions agree with TRBD1. J gave up 8 bases and V 3 bases, and 11 bases lay outside the gene matches. In germline, CDR1 is MNHEY, CDR2 SMNVEV (reference sequence). The CDR3 is 17 amino acids.

This clonotype has just a few counts. V usage is TRBV27 and J usage is TRBJ2-5; 11 nucleotides line up with TRBD2. There are 15 residues in the CDR3. Germline trimming cut 8 bases from V and 4 bases from J; bases unmatched to any gene: 9. Germline CDR1 reads MNHEY; CDR2 reads SMNVEV (reference sequence). Written as DNA, the CDR3 is TGTGCCAGCTCAAGGGGTCTAGCGGGGGGAGAGACCCAGTACTTC. It translates to CASSRGLAGGETQYF.

This rearrangement joins TRBV6-1 to TRBJ2-3; 9 nucleotides agree with TRBD2. The V gene's germline CDR1 is MNHNS and CDR2 SASEGT. V shed 7 bases and J 4 bases; nucleotides not matched to a gene: 9. This CDR3 region has 15 residues. The CDR3 nucleotides are TGTGCCAGCACCCCCTGGGCGGGGGGGGCAGATACGCAGTATTTT. Translated: CASTPWAGGADTQYF.

The rearrangement uses TRBV4-1 and TRBJ2-1; TRBD2 might be the D (6 bases). The germline V and J ends were trimmed by 3 bases and 10 bases, with 16 bases remaining between them. Germline-derived CDR1 and CDR2 are MGHRA and YSYEKL. The CDR3 is 14 amino acids. CDR3 sequence: CASSQEGGSREQFF. CDR3 DNA sequence: TGCGCCAGCAGCCAGGAGGGAGGCAGTCGGGAGCAGTTCTTC.

This clonotype was observed a handful of times. CDR3 sequence: CASRTGDTGELFF. CDR3 bases: TGCGCCAGTCGGACAGGGGATACCGGGGAGCTGTTTTTT. V gene TRBV10-1 combines with J gene TRBJ2-2; 9 nucleotides line up with TRBD1. Per the germline V gene, CDR1 is WNHNN and CDR2 is SYGVQD (reference sequence). The V segment lost 9 bases and the J segment 5 bases; nucleotides outside the gene matches: 4. This CDR3 has 13 amino acids.